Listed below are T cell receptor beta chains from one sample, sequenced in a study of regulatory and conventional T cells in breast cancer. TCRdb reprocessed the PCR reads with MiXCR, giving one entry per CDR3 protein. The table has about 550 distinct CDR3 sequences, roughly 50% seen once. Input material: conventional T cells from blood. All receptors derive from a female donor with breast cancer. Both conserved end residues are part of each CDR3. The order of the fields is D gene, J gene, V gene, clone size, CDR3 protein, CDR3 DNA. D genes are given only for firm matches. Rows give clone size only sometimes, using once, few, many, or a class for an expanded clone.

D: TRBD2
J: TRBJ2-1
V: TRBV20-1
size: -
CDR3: CSARLSGTSDNEQFF
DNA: TGCAGTGCTAGACTCTCCGGGACTAGCGATAATGAGCAGTTCTTC

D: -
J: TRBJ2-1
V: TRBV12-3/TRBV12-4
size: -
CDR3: CASSPGDNEQFF
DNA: TGTGCCAGCAGCCCAGGTGACAATGAGCAGTTCTTC

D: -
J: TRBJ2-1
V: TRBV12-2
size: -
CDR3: CASRLANHPGSGGYNEQFF
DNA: TGTGCAAGTCGCTTAGCGAATCATCCTGGTAGCGGGGGTTACAATGAGCAGTTCTTC

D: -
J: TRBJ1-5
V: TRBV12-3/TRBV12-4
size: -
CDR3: CASSLNRRSVAQHF
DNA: TGTGCCAGCAGTTTAAATCGGCGATCTGTGGCCCAGCATTTT

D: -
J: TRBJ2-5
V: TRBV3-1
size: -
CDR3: CASSQDLGGQYF
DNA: TGTGCCAGCAGCCAAGATCTTGGAGGCCAGTACTTC

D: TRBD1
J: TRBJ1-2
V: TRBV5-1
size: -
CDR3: CASSTGQGLYGYTF
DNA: TGCGCCAGCAGCACCGGACAGGGCCTCTATGGCTACACCTTC

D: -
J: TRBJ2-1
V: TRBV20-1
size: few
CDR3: CSARDRGGSYNEQFF
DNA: TGCAGTGCTAGAGATAGAGGCGGGTCCTACAATGAGCAGTTCTTC

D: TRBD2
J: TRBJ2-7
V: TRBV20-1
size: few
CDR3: CSAGGLAGSLEQYF
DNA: TGCAGTGCCGGGGGACTAGCGGGGTCTCTGGAGCAGTACTTC

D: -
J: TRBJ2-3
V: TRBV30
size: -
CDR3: CAWQGRSTDTRYF
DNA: TGTGCCTGGCAAGGACGGAGCACAGATACGCGGTATTTT

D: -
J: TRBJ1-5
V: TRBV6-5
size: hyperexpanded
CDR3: CASSPGPLPDQPQHF
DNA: TGTGCCAGCAGCCCGGGCCCTCTCCCAGATCAGCCCCAGCATTTT

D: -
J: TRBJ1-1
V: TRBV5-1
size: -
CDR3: CASKRERNTEAFF
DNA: TGCGCCAGCAAAAGGGAGCGGAACACTGAAGCTTTCTTT

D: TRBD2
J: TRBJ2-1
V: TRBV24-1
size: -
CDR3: CATMSAGAYNEQFF
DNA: TGTGCCACCATGTCAGCGGGAGCGTACAATGAGCAGTTCTTC

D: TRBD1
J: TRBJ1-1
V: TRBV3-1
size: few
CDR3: CASSPADGQGALKYDEAFF
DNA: TGTGCCAGCAGCCCTGCCGACGGACAGGGGGCCTTGAAGTATGATGAAGCTTTCTTT

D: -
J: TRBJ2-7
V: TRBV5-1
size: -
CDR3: CASSLASSGISYEQYF
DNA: TGCGCCAGCAGCTTGGCCTCGTCGGGGATCTCCTACGAGCAGTACTTC

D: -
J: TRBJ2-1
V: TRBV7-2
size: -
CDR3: CASSPDWIRVLNEQFF
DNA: TGTGCCAGCAGCCCAGATTGGATCCGGGTCCTTAATGAGCAGTTCTTC

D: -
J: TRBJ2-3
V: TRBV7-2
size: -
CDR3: CASKPTVGTDTQYF
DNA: TGTGCCAGCAAACCAACGGTTGGGACAGATACGCAGTATTTT

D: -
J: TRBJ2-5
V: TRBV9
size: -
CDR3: CASSTRTEYQETQYF
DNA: TGTGCCAGCAGCACCAGGACAGAGTACCAAGAGACCCAGTACTTC

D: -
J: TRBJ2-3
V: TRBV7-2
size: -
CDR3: CASSFGGENTDTQYF
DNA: TGTGCCAGCAGCTTCGGCGGGGAGAACACAGATACGCAGTATTTT